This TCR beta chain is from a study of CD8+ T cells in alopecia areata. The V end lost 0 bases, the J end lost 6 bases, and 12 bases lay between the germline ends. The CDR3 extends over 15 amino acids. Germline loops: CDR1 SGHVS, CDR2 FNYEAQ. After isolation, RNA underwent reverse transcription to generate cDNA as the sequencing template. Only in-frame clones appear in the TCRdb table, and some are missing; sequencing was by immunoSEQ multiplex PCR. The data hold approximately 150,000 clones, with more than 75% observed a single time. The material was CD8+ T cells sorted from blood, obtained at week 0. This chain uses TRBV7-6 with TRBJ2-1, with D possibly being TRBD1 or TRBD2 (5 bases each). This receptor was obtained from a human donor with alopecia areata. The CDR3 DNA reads TGTGCCAGCAGCTTAGCGTCCGGGGCGCGCAATGAGCAGTTCTTC. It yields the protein CASSLASGARNEQFF.